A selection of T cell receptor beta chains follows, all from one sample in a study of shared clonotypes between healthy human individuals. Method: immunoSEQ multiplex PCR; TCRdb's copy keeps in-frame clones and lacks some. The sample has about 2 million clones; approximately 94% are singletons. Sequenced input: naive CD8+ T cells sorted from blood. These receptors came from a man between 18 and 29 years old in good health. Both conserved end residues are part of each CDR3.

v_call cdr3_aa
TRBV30 CAWQDSSNQPQHF
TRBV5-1 CASSLGADERDTQYF
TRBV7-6 CASSLGLAGGPAYTGELFF
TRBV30 CAWSVLWTDTQYF
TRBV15 CATSTGAGNTIYF
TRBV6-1 CASSGLGDTDTQYF
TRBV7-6 CASSLAAGGEQFF
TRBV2 CASSQGFGSYEQYF
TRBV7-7 CASSLGLAGGPLYNEQFF
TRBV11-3 CASSLRGGDTEAFF
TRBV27 CASSPVSGWGGSEQFF
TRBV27 CASSLWGQSPYEQYF
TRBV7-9 CASSWGPGRREGTDTQYF
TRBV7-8 CASSGWGGQSYEQYF
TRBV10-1 CASIIGTSGPYRQETQYF
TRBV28 CASSDGPGYEQYF
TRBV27 CASSLFSSGGYNEQFF
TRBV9 CASSAQAALNTEAFF
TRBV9 CASSPDRGQPYEQYF
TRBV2 CASTDSFYGYTF
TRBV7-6 CASSLVPLAGRETQYF
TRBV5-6 CASSLGLAGGEQFF
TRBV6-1 CASSEEGTVLLNTEAFF
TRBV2 CASSDPTGHLNTEAFF
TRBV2 CASSPENTEAFF
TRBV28 CASSNTHEQYF
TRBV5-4 CASSPPGAAEAFF
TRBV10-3 CAISEARGVSYEQYF
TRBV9 CASSVGQGVGNTEAFF
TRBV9 CASSEQGPSGANVLTF
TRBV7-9 CASSLVGLQETQYF
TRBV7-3 CASSLNPGSPSSTDTQYF
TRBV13 CASSVGIAAQETQYF
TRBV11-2 CASSLVPGDPLYNSPLHF
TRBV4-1 CASSFRQGASEAFF
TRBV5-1 CASSKTGAYEQYF
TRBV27 CASSPGTSGYNEQFF
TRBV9 CASSRDYNEQFF
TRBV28 CASSFWDSKIAKNIQYF
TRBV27 CASSLSAEGWNEQFF
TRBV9 CASSVGVSYGYTF
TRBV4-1 CASSQNYRDSLYEQYF
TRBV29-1 CSVTGTPYGYTF
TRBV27 CASSPELAANEQFF
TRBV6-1 CASSVLREGFEQFF
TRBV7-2 CASSSGYNEQFF
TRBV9 CASSVDSGGHYEQYF